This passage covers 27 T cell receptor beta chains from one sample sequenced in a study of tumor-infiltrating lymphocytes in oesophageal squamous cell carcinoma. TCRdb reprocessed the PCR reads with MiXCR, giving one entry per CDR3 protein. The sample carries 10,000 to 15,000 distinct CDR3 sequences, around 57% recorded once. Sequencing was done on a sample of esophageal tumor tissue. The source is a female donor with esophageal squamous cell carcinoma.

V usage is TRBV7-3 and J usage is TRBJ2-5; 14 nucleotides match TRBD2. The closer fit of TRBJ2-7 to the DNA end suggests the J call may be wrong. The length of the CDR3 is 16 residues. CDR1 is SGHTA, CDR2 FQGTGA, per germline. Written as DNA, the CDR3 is TGTGCCAGCAGCCCCTTGGGACTAGCGGGAGTTGGCGAGCAGTACTTC. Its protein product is CASSPLGLAGVGEQYF.

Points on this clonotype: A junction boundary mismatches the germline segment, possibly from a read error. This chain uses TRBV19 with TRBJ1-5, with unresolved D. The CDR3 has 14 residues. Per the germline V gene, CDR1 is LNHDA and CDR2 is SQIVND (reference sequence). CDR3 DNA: TGTGCCAGTAGTAAGGCAGGTAGCGATCAGCCCCAGCATTTT. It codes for CASSKAGSDQPQHF. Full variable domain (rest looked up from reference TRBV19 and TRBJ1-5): DGGITQSPKYLFRKEGQNVTLSCEQNLNHDAMYWYRQDPGQGLRLIYYSQIVNDFQKGDIAEGYSVSREKKESFPLTVTSAQKNPTAFYLCASSKAGSDQPQHFGDGTRLSIL.

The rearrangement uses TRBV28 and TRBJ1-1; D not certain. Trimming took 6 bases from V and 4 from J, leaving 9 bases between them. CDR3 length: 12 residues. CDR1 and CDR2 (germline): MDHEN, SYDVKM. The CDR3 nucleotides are TGTGCCAGCAGCGCTTTCGCCACTGAAGCTTTCTTT. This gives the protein CASSAFATEAFF.

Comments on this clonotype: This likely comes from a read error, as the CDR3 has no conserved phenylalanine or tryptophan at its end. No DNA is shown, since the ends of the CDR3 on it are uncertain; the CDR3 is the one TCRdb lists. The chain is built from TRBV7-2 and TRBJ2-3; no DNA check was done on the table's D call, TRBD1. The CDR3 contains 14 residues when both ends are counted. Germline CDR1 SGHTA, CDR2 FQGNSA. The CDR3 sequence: CASTLLGGTQYFGP.

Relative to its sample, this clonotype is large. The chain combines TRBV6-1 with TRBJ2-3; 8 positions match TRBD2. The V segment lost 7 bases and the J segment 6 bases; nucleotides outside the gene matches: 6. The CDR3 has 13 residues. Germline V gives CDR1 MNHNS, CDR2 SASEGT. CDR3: CASTAGGMDTQYF. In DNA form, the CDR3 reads TGTGCCAGCACGGCGGGGGGCATGGATACGCAGTATTTT.

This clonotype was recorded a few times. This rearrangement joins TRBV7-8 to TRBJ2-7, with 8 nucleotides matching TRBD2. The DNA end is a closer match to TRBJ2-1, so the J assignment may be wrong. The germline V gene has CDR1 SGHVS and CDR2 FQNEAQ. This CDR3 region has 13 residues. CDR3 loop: CVTKRGRNNEQFF. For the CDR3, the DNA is TGTGTCACAAAGCGGGGGAGGAACAATGAGCAGTTCTTC.

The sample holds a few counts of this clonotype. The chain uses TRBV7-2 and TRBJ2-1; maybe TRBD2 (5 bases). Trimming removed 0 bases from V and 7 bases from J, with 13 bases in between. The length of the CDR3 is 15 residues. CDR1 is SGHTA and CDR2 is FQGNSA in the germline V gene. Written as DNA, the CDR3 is TGTGCCAGCAGCTTAGCTATCCTAGCCCGTAATGAGCAGTTCTTC. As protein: CASSLAILARNEQFF.

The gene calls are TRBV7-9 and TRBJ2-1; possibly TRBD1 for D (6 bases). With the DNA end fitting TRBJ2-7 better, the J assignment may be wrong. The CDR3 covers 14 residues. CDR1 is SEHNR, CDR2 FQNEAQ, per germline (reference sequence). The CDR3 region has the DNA TGTGCCAGCAGGGAAGGGGGACGGGCGGGCGAGCAGTACTTC. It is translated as CASREGGRAGEQYF.

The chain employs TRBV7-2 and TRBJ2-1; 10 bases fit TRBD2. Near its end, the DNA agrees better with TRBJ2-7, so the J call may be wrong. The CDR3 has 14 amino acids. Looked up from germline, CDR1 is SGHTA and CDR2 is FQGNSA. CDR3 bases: TGTGCCAGCAGCTTACGGACTAGCGGCTACGAGCAGTACTTC. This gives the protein CASSLRTSGYEQYF.

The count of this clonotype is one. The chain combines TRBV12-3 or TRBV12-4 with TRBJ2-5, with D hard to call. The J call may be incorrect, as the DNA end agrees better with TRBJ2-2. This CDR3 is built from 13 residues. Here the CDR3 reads CASSLYSPGELFF. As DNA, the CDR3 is TGTGCCAGCAGTTTATATAGCCCCGGGGAGCTGTTTTTT.

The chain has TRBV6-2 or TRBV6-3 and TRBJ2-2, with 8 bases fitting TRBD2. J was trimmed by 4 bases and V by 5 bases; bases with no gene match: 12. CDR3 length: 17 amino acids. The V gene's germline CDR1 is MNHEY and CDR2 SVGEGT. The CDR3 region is CASSLGGRLAITGELFF. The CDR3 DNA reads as TGTGCCAGCAGTCTCGGTGGGAGACTAGCGATCACCGGGGAGCTGTTTTTT.

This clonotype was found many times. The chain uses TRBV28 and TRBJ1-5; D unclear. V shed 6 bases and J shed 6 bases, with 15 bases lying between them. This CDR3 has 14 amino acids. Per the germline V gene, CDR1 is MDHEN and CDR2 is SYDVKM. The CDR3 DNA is TGTGCCAGCAGACGACATGATCTCACTCAGCCCCAGCATTTT. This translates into CASRRHDLTQPQHF. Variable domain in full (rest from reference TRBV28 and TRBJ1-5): DVKVTQSSRYLVKRTGEKVFLECVQDMDHENMFWYRQDPGLGLRLIYFSYDVKMKEKGDIPEGYSVSREKKERFSLILESASTNQTSMYLCASRRHDLTQPQHFGDGTRLSIL.

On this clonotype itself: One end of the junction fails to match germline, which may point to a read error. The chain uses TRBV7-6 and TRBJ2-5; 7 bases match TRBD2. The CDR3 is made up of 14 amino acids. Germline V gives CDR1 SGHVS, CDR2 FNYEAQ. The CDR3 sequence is CASSLGAGQETQYF. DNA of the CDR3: TGTGCTAGCAGCTTAGGAGCGGGGCAAGAGACCCAGTACTTC.

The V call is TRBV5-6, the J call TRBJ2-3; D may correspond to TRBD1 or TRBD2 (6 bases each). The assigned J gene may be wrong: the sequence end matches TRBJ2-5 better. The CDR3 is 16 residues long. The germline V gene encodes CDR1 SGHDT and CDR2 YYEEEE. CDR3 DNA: TGTGCCAGCAGCTTGGTCGGGGGCCGTGACCAAGAGACCCAGTACTTC. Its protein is CASSLVGGRDQETQYF.

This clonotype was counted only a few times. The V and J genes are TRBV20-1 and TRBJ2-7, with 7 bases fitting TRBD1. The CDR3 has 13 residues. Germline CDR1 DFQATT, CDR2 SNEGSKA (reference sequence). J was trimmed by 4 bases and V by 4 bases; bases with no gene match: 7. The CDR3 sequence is CSANLGQPYEQYF. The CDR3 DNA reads TGCAGTGCTAATCTGGGACAGCCTTACGAGCAGTACTTC.

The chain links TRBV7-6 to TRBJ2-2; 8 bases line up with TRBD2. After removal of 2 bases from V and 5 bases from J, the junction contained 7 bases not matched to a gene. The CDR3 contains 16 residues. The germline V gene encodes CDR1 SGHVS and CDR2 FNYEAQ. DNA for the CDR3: TGTGCCAGCAGCTTAAGGGCGGGAGGAACGACCGGGGAGCTGTTTTTT. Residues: CASSLRAGGTTGELFF.

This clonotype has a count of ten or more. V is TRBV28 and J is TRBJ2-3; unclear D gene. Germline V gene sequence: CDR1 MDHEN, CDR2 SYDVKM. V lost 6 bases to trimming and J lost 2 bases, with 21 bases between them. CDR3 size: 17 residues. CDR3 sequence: CASSTPAARRDTDTQYF. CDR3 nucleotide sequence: TGTGCCAGCAGCACTCCGGCGGCCCGGAGAGACACAGATACGCAGTATTTT.

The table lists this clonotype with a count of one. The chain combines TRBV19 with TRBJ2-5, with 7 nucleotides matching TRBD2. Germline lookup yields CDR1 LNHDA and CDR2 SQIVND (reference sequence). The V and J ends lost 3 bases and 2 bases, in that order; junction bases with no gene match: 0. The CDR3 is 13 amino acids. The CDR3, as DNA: TGTGCCAGTAGTATGGGACTACAAGAGACCCAGTACTTC. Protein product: CASSMGLQETQYF.

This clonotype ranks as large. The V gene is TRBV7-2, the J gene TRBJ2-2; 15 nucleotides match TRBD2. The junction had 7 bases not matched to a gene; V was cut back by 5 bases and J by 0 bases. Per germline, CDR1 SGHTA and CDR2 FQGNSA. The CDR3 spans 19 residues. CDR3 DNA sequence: TGTGCCAGCAGCGCGGGACTAGCGGGGGGAAAGCCGAACACCGGGGAGCTGTTTTTT. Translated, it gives CASSAGLAGGKPNTGELFF.

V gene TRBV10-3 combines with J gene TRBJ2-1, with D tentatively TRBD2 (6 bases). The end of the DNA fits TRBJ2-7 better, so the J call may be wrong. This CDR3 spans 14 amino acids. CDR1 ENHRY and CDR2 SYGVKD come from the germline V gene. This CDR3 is CAISSSTGAYEQYF. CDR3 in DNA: TGTGCCATCAGCTCCTCGACGGGGGCCTACGAGCAGTACTTC.

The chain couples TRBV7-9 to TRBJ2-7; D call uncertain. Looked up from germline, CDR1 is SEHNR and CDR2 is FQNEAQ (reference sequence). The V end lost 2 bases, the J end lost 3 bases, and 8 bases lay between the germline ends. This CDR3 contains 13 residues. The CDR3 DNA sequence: TGTGCCAGCAGCTTAAGGACGGACTACGAGCAGTACTTC. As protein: CASSLRTDYEQYF.

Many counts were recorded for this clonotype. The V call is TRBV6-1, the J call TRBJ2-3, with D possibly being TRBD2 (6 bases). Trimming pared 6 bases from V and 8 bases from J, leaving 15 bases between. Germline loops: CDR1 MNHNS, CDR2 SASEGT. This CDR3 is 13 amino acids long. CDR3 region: CASSNEWEATQYF. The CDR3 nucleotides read TGTGCCAGCAGCAACGAGTGGGAGGCTACGCAGTATTTT.

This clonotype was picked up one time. CDR3 sequence (DNA): TGTGCCAGCAGTTGGGACAGGGACCAGGGAAATGAGCAGTTCTTC. It translates to CASSWDRDQGNEQFF. The V gene is TRBV28, the J gene TRBJ2-1, with 9 bases matching TRBD1. CDR1 is MDHEN, CDR2 SYDVKM, per germline. The CDR3 is 15 residues long. Trimming cost V 4 bases and J 7 bases; bases outside gene matches: 8.

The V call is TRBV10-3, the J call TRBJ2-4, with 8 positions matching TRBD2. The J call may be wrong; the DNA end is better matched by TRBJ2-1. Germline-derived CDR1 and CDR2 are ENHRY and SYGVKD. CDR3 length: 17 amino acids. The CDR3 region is CAISKGLGGVTGNEQFF. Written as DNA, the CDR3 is TGTGCCATCAGTAAGGGACTAGGGGGGGTCACTGGGAATGAGCAGTTCTTC.

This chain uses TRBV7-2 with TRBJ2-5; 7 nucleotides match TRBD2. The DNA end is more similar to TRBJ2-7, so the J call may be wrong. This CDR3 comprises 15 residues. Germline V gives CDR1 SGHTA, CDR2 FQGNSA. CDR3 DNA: TGTGCCAGCAGCTTAGGGTGGGAGGGCCTCTACGAGCAGTACTTC. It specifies CASSLGWEGLYEQYF.

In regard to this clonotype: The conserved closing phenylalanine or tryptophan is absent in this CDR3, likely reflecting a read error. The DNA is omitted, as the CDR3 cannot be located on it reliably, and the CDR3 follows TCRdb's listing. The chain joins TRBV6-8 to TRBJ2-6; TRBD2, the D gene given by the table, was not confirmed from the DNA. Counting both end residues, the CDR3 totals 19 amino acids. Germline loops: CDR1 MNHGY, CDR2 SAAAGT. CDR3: CASSRPPSGFSYNEQYFGA.

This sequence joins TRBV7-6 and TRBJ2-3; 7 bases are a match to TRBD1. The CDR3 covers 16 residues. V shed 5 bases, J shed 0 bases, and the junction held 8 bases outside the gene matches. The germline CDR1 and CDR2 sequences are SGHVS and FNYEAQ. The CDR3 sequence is CASSLGTVLSTDTQYF. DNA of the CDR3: TGTGCCAGCAGCCTAGGGACAGTCTTGAGCACAGATACGCAGTATTTT.